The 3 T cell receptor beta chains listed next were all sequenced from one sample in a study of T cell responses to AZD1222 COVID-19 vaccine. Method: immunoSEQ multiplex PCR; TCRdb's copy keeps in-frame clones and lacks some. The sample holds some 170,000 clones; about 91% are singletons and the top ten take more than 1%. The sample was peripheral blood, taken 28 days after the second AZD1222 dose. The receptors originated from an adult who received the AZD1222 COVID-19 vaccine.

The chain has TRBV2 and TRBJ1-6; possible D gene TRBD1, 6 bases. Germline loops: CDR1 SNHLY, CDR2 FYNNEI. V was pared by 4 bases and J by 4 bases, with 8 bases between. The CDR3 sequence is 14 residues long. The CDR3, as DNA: TGTGCCAGCAGTGCCGGGACATATAATTCACCCCTCCACTTT. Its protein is CASSAGTYNSPLHF.

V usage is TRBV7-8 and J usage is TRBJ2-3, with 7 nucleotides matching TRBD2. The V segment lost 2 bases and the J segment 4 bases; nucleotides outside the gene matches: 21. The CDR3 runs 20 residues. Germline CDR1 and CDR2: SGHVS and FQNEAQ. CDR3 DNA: TGTGCCAGCAGCTTATTCCGGCGGGAGCTACCCCGGGCTCCCCCAGATACGCAGTATTTT. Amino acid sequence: CASSLFRRELPRAPPDTQYF.

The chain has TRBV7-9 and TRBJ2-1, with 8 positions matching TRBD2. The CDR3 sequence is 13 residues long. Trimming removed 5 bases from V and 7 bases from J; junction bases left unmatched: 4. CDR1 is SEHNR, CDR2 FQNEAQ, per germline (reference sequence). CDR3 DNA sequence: TGTGCCAGCAGCATGACTAGCGCAAATGAGCAGTTCTTC. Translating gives CASSMTSANEQFF.